The 8 T cell receptor beta chains given below trace back to one sample, sequenced in a study of blood T cell repertoires in COVID-19. Method: immunoSEQ multiplex PCR; TCRdb's copy keeps in-frame clones and lacks some. The table records tens of thousands of clones, 80% to 90% of them present only once. Material: peripheral blood. The receptor source for this set is a human donor in a cohort sampled during active COVID-19.

The chain carries TRBV7-9 and TRBJ2-1; D ambiguous. V lost 0 bases and J 0 bases, leaving 12 bases between the germline ends. Germline CDR1 and CDR2: SEHNR and FQNEAQ (reference sequence). The CDR3 is 17 amino acids. The CDR3 DNA is TGTGCCAGCAGCTTAGCGCTAAGAACGCTCTCCTACAATGAGCAGTTCTTC. It translates to CASSLALRTLSYNEQFF.

This chain uses TRBV10-3 with TRBJ1-1, with a possible D match to TRBD1 (5 bases). The CDR3 extends over 14 amino acids. The V gene lost 6 bases and the J gene lost 1 base, with 12 bases spanning the gap. The germline V gene encodes CDR1 ENHRY and CDR2 SYGVKD. CDR3: CAISRSGPNTEAFF. CDR3 coding DNA: TGTGCCATCAGCCGGTCAGGGCCGAACACTGAAGCTTTCTTT.

This clone appeared a single time. J is TRBJ2-6 and V is TRBV7-2; 12 bases match TRBD1. V shed 5 bases and J 3 bases; nucleotides not matched to a gene: 11. Germline V gives CDR1 SGHTA, CDR2 FQGNSA. The CDR3 length is 19 residues. The CDR3 nucleotides are TGTGCCAGCAGCCCTGGATGGGGGACAGGGGGCTTTGGGGCCAACGTCCTGACTTTC. Translation: CASSPGWGTGGFGANVLTF.

The chain combines TRBV7-9 with TRBJ1-6; D remains unclear. Germline V gene data show CDR1 as SEHNR and CDR2 as FQNEAQ (reference sequence). Deletions cut 5 bases from V and 7 bases from J, with 9 bases between. The CDR3 sequence is 13 residues long. The CDR3 reads CASSPIQNSPLHF. For the CDR3, the DNA is TGTGCCAGCAGCCCCATCCAGAATTCACCCCTCCACTTT.

The gene calls are TRBV28 and TRBJ2-1; 9 nucleotides line up with TRBD2. This CDR3 contains 15 residues. The V gene end was trimmed by 4 bases and the J gene end by 7 bases; junction bases not matched to a gene: 8. Germline lookup yields CDR1 MDHEN and CDR2 SYDVKM. CDR3 loop: CASSSGSGSLNEQFF. The CDR3 DNA follows: TGTGCCAGCAGTTCTGGTAGCGGGAGCTTGAATGAGCAGTTCTTC.

The chain is built from TRBV19 and TRBJ2-1, with 8 bases that match TRBD2. The ends lost 3 bases at V and 2 bases at J; junction bases unmatched: 15. Germline V gives CDR1 LNHDA, CDR2 SQIVND (reference sequence). CDR3 size: 19 residues. CDR3 residues: CASSISHRREGLAYNEQFF. The CDR3 bases are TGTGCCAGTAGTATCAGTCACCGACGGGAGGGGTTGGCCTACAATGAGCAGTTCTTC.

The rearrangement links TRBV2 to TRBJ2-6; TRBD2 agrees at 12 bases. CDR1 is SNHLY and CDR2 is FYNNEI in the germline V gene. V lost 3 bases, J lost 4 bases, and 7 bases stayed unmatched. The length of the CDR3 is 18 residues. The CDR3 protein is CASSDSSGRALGANVLTF. In DNA form, the CDR3 reads TGTGCCAGCAGTGATTCTAGCGGGAGGGCGTTAGGGGCCAACGTCCTGACTTTC.

The chain uses TRBV28 and TRBJ1-2; the D gene is possibly TRBD1 (6 bases). Looked up from germline, CDR1 is MDHEN and CDR2 is SYDVKM. The CDR3 runs 13 residues. Trimming removed 9 bases from V and 11 bases from J, with 22 bases in between. The CDR3: CASRTEPGYRYTF. The DNA for the CDR3 is TGTGCCAGTCGGACAGAGCCGGGGTATAGGTACACCTTC.